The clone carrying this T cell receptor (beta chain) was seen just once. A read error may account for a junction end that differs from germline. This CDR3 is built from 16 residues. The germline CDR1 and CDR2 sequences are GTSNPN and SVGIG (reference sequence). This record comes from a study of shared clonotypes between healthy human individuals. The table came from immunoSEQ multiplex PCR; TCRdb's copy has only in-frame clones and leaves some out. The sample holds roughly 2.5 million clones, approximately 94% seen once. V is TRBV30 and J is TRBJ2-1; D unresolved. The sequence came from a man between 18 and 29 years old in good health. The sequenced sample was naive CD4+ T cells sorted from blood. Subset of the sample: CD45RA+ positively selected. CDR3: CAWSVLVVDSNNEQFF. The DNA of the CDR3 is TGTGCCTGGAGTGTACTTGTGGTAGACTCCAACAATGAGCAGTTCTTC.